The next 27 T cell receptor beta chains were all read from a single sample in a study of cytotoxic CD8 clonotypes in ibrutinib-treated CLL. Method: immunoSEQ multiplex PCR; TCRdb's copy keeps in-frame clones and lacks some. The sample has under 50,000 clones, 65% to 70% seen once. Source: PBMCs, taken at disease progression, from a patient treated with ibrutinib. The source of these receptors is a human donor with chronic lymphocytic leukemia.

The V gene is TRBV18, the J gene TRBJ2-7, with D possibly called TRBD1 or TRBD2 (5 bases each). CDR1 is KGHSH and CDR2 is LQKENI in the germline V gene. V was shortened by 3 bases and J by 6 bases, with 12 bases between the two germline ends. The CDR3 is made up of 13 amino acids. Here the CDR3 DNA reads TGTGCCAGCTCACCCACTAGGGGCGGCGAGCAGTACTTC. Encoded protein: CASSPTRGGEQYF.

The V gene is TRBV7-8, the J gene TRBJ1-4, with D possibly being TRBD1 (6 bases). Trimming left V 2 bases short and J 7 bases short, with 17 bases between. This CDR3 has 16 amino acids. Looked up from germline, CDR1 is SGHVS and CDR2 is FQNEAQ. The DNA for the CDR3 is TGTGCCAGCAGCTTATCGGCCAGGGGATTTGGTGAAAAACTGTTTTTT. This codes for CASSLSARGFGEKLFF.

The chain joins TRBV7-2 to TRBJ2-1; 13 bases map to TRBD2. The CDR3 contains 18 residues. Unmatched junction bases numbered 8, after V lost 4 bases and J lost 2 bases. Germline-derived CDR1 and CDR2 are SGHTA and FQGNSA. The CDR3 bases are TGTGCCAGCAGCTCGAGGACTAGCGGGGGCGGCACCTACAATGAGCAGTTCTTC. Protein sequence: CASSSRTSGGGTYNEQFF.

The rearrangement uses TRBV11-3 and TRBJ2-1; the D gene is possibly TRBD1 (6 bases). Germline values: CDR1 SGHNT, CDR2 YENEEA. The V gene lost 4 bases and the J gene lost 3 bases, with 7 bases spanning the gap. The CDR3 length is 13 residues. CDR3 loop: CASSSGVYNEQFF. In DNA form, the CDR3 reads TGTGCCAGCAGCTCAGGGGTCTACAATGAGCAGTTCTTC. Supplemented by reference TRBV11-3 and TRBJ2-1, the full variable domain reads EAGVVQSPRYKIIEKKQPVAFWCNPISGHNTLYWYLQNLGQGPELLIRYENEEAVDDSQLPKDRFSAERLKGVDSTLKIQPAELGDSAVYLCASSSGVYNEQFFGPGTRLTVL.

This clone appeared a few times. This chain uses TRBV25-1 with TRBJ2-7; TRBD1 agrees at 10 bases. Germline V CDR1 and CDR2: MGHDK, SYGVNS. After removal of 4 bases from V and 2 bases from J, the junction contained 5 bases not matched to a gene. The CDR3 covers 15 residues. CDR3 DNA sequence: TGTGCCAGCAGTGGACCGGACAGGGGGACCTACGAGCAGTACTTC. Amino acids: CASSGPDRGTYEQYF.

This clone appeared a single time. The chain combines TRBV18 with TRBJ2-7, with TRBD1 as a possible D gene (6 bases). Germline lookup yields CDR1 KGHSH and CDR2 LQKENI. The CDR3 consists of 13 residues. Between the trimmed V and J ends, which lost 8 bases and 2 bases, there was a span of 13 bases. In DNA form, the CDR3 reads TGTGCCAGCCGCCCACAGGGAACCTACGAGCAGTACTTC. It is translated as CASRPQGTYEQYF.

This chain connects TRBV29-1 to TRBJ2-1; 9 bases agree with TRBD2. Germline-derived CDR1 and CDR2 are SQVTM and ANQGSEA. The CDR3 totals 14 residues. Trimming took 4 bases from V and 9 from J; bases not matched to a gene: 10. The DNA for the CDR3 is TGCAGCGTTGTAGGCCTAGCGGGGACCGGTGAGCAGTTCTTC. Its translation is CSVVGLAGTGEQFF.

This chain uses TRBV30 with TRBJ1-6; the match to TRBD1 covers 10 bases. The length of the CDR3 is 12 residues. V lost 8 bases and J lost 7; bases outside the gene matches: 2. Germline V gene sequence: CDR1 GTSNPN, CDR2 SVGIG (reference sequence). The CDR3 DNA reads as TGTGCCCGGGGACAGGGGAATTCACCCCTCCACTTT. Its translation is CARGQGNSPLHF.

The chain carries TRBV27 and TRBJ2-5; possible D gene TRBD1, 6 bases. Trimming left V 5 bases short and J 4 bases short, with 14 bases between. The germline V gene encodes CDR1 MNHEY and CDR2 SMNVEV (reference sequence). This CDR3 region has 14 residues. CDR3 region: CASSITGRIETQYF. The CDR3 region has the DNA TGTGCCAGCAGTATAACAGGGCGGATAGAGACCCAGTACTTC.

This clone has more than one count but fewer than ten. This rearrangement joins TRBV28 to TRBJ1-6; no reliable D call. Deletions cut 0 bases from V and 9 bases from J, with 3 bases between. This CDR3 is built from 12 residues. Germline loops: CDR1 MDHEN, CDR2 SYDVKM. DNA of the CDR3: TGTGCCAGCAGTTTATGGGGTTCACCCCTCCACTTT. Protein: CASSLWGSPLHF.

The chain is built from TRBV28 and TRBJ2-1; TRBD1 is a possible D gene (6 bases). Germline CDR1 is MDHEN and CDR2 is SYDVKM. V shed 3 bases and J shed 9 bases, with 15 bases lying between them. The CDR3 sequence is 14 residues long. CDR3 protein: CASSLGRGDSEQFF. CDR3 bases: TGTGCCAGCAGTTTGGGCAGGGGAGACAGTGAGCAGTTCTTC.

This clone was picked up one time. The genes are TRBV5-1 and TRBJ2-6; D not resolved. CDR3 length: 16 residues. Between the trimmed V and J ends, which lost 0 bases and 0 bases, there was a span of 7 bases. Germline CDR1 is SGHRS and CDR2 is YFSETQ. The CDR3 here is CASSLDGSSGANVLTF. The CDR3 DNA reads as TGCGCCAGCAGCTTGGACGGAAGCTCTGGGGCCAACGTCCTGACTTTC. The full variable domain, with the rest looked up from reference TRBV5-1 and TRBJ2-6, is KAGVTQTPRYLIKTRGQQVTLSCSPISGHRSVSWYQQTPGQGLQFLFEYFSETQRNKGNFPGRFSGRQFSNSRSEMNVSTLELGDSALYLCASSLDGSSGANVLTFGAGSRLTVL.

J is TRBJ2-1 and V is TRBV7-6, with 9 nucleotides matching TRBD2. CDR3 size: 15 residues. Germline trimming cut 4 bases from V and 5 bases from J; bases unmatched to any gene: 6. Germline CDR1 reads SGHVS; CDR2 reads FNYEAQ. The CDR3: CASSSPTSGNNEQFF. DNA for the CDR3: TGTGCCAGCAGCTCGCCGACTAGCGGAAACAATGAGCAGTTCTTC.

This clone appeared a few times. This chain joins TRBV4-2 and TRBJ1-4, with unresolved D. Germline loops: CDR1 LGHNA, CDR2 YNFKEQ. There are 18 residues in the CDR3. The V end was cut by 0 bases, the J end by 8 bases, with 22 bases between. CDR3 nucleotides: TGTGCCAGCAGCCAAGAGCCAAGAATGGGCATAATGACAGAAAAACTGTTTTTT. Translated, it gives CASSQEPRMGIMTEKLFF.

This clone was counted only a few times. The rearrangement links TRBV7-6 to TRBJ1-4; 7 bases match TRBD1. Unmatched junction bases numbered 10, after V lost 5 bases and J lost 7 bases. The CDR3 covers 15 residues. Per germline, CDR1 SGHVS and CDR2 FNYEAQ. CDR3 sequence reads: CASSQGGGIGEKLFF. The CDR3, as DNA: TGTGCCAGCAGCCAAGGGGGCGGGATTGGTGAAAAACTGTTTTTT.

CDR3 sequence (DNA): TGCGCCAGCAGCTTGGGAGGGAGTAAGGAGACCCAGTACTTC. Protein: CASSLGGSKETQYF. J is TRBJ2-5 and V is TRBV5-1; possibly TRBD2 for D (5 bases). CDR1 SGHRS and CDR2 YFSETQ come from the germline V gene. Trimming stripped 0 bases from V and 5 bases from J, with 11 bases between. The CDR3 contains 14 residues.

The chain carries TRBV4-2 and TRBJ2-3, with D uncertain. Trimming removed 0 bases at V and 1 base at J, with 8 bases between. The CDR3 spans 15 residues. Germline CDR1 and CDR2: LGHNA and YNFKEQ. CDR3 DNA sequence: TGTGCCAGCAGCCAAGAGTATACCCGCACAGATACGCAGTATTTT. Its protein is CASSQEYTRTDTQYF.

The V gene is TRBV6-5, the J gene TRBJ2-3; D gene unclear. The V gene's germline CDR1 is MNHEY and CDR2 SVGAGI. The CDR3 has 11 residues. V lost 6 bases to trimming and J lost 2 bases, with 3 bases between them. This CDR3 is CASRNTDTQYF. The CDR3 region has the DNA TGTGCCAGCAGGAACACAGATACGCAGTATTTT.

This chain connects TRBV14 to TRBJ2-7, with D possibly TRBD2 on 6 matching bases. The germline V gene encodes CDR1 SGHDN and CDR2 FVKESK. CDR3 length: 15 residues. The germline V and J ends were trimmed by 1 base and 7 bases, with 17 bases remaining between them. The CDR3 DNA sequence: TGTGCCAGCAGCCAAGGGGCGGGGAACGCACGGGAGCAGTACTTC. Translation gives CASSQGAGNAREQYF. The whole variable domain, remainder taken from reference TRBV14 and TRBJ2-7, is EAGVTQFPSHSVIEKGQTVTLRCDPISGHDNLYWYRRVMGKEIKFLLHFVKESKQDESGMPNNRFLAERTGGTYSTLKVQPAELEDSGVYFCASSQGAGNAREQYFGPGTRLTVT.

The J gene is TRBJ1-1, the V gene TRBV19; maybe TRBD1 (5 bases). CDR1 and CDR2 (germline): LNHDA, SQIVND (reference sequence). CDR3 size: 13 residues. Deletions cut 3 bases from V and 7 bases from J, with 12 bases between. The CDR3 spells CASSIRQFFEAFF. In DNA, the CDR3 is TGTGCCAGTAGTATTCGACAGTTTTTTGAAGCTTTCTTT.

This clone occurred a few times. One end of the junction fails to match germline, which may point to a read error. The J gene is TRBJ2-5, the V gene TRBV2; D is possibly TRBD1 (5 bases). The CDR3 totals 14 residues. Germline V gene sequence: CDR1 SNHLY, CDR2 FYNNEI. The CDR3 protein is CASREETAQETQYF. As DNA, the CDR3 is TGTGCCAGCAGGGAAGAGACAGCCCAAGAGACCCAGTACTTC.

This clone has a handful of counts. The genes are TRBV5-1 and TRBJ2-1; D gene uncertain. V shed 1 base and J shed 6 bases, with 11 bases lying between them. This CDR3 contains 14 residues. CDR1 SGHRS and CDR2 YFSETQ come from the germline V gene. The CDR3 here is CASSLLQFGNEQFF. CDR3 bases: TGCGCCAGCAGCTTGTTACAGTTCGGCAATGAGCAGTTCTTC.

The gene calls are TRBV11-2 and TRBJ1-1; the D is unclear. Germline values: CDR1 SGHAT, CDR2 FQNNGV. This CDR3 spans 12 amino acids. Deletions cut 10 bases from V and 2 bases from J, with 11 bases between. CDR3 coding DNA: TGTGCCACGGAGGGAGACAACACTGAAGCTTTCTTT. It translates to CATEGDNTEAFF. Based on the CDR3 plus reference TRBV11-2 and TRBJ1-1, the full variable domain is EAGVAQSPRYKIIEKRQSVAFWCNPISGHATLYWYQQILGQGPKLLIQFQNNGVVDDSQLPKDRFSAERLKGVDSTLKIQPAKLEDSAVYLCATEGDNTEAFFGQGTRLTVV.

The chain couples TRBV19 to TRBJ2-5, with D possibly called TRBD1 or TRBD2 (6 bases each). V dropped 5 bases and J dropped 5 bases, with 15 bases sitting between them. The CDR3 covers 14 residues. The germline V gene encodes CDR1 LNHDA and CDR2 SQIVND (reference sequence). In nucleotides, the CDR3 is TGTGCCAGTAGTTTGGGGGCAGGGAGGGAGACCCAGTACTTC. It encodes CASSLGAGRETQYF.

The V gene is TRBV5-6, the J gene TRBJ2-1; D unclear. Germline V gene lookup returns CDR1 SGHDT and CDR2 YYEEEE. Trimming cost V 2 bases and J 6 bases, with 12 bases left between them. This CDR3 is 14 amino acids long. The CDR3 loop is CASSLQQTFNEQFF. CDR3 bases: TGTGCCAGCAGCTTACAGCAGACTTTCAATGAGCAGTTCTTC.

The rearrangement links TRBV4-2 to TRBJ2-3; D is possibly TRBD1 (6 bases). The length of the CDR3 is 16 residues. Trimming took 0 bases from V and 5 from J, leaving 15 bases between them. The germline V gene encodes CDR1 LGHNA and CDR2 YNFKEQ. The CDR3, as DNA: TGTGCCAGCAGCCAAGATCCACTACTACAGGGAGATACGCAGTATTTT. Its translation: CASSQDPLLQGDTQYF.

The V and J genes are TRBV6-4 and TRBJ2-1; 11 positions agree with TRBD2. Germline CDR1 MRHNA, CDR2 SNTAGT. The CDR3 has 14 residues. The J segment lost 10 bases and the V segment lost 4 bases, leaving 6 bases of the junction unmatched. Here the CDR3 DNA reads TGTGCCAGCAGTGCCAGTATAGCGGGAGGGGAGCAGTTCTTC. It specifies CASSASIAGGEQFF.